This T cell receptor beta chain was recorded in a study of shared clonotypes between healthy human individuals. This clone was observed a handful of times. Germline assignment: CDR1 MGHRA and CDR2 YSYEKL. CDR3 size: 16 residues. V was cut by 4 bases and J by 6 bases, with 19 bases left in between. The assay was run at deep level. Evenly divided among several immunoSEQ plates was the genomic DNA of each subset. Sequenced by immunoSEQ multiplex PCR; TCRdb stores in-frame clones only, minus some. The top ten hold 0.39% of the sample, which has some 2.3 million clones, approximately 95% seen once. Sequenced input: naive CD4+ T cells from PBMCs. Specified subset: CD45RA+ positively selected. The sequence was obtained from a man younger than 35 in good health. Some clones in this sample may be carry-over from other donors' samples. The rearrangement uses TRBV4-1 and TRBJ1-5, with D maybe TRBD1 (5 bases). The CDR3 coding sequence is TGCGCCAGCAGCCCCGGGACGGCATTGAGTAGTCAGCCCCAGCATTTT. This gives the protein CASSPGTALSSQPQHF.